This T cell receptor (beta chain) appears in the sequencing data of a study of OX40 agonist ivuxolimab in advanced cancers. In the study overall: Partial responses were recorded for three patients, including one with hepatocellular carcinoma and two with cutaneous melanoma.

Assay used: immunoSEQ multiplex PCR; TCRdb lists only in-frame clones, some missing. The sample consists of 75,000 to 100,000 clones, roughly nine tenths of them appearing once. V shed 5 bases and J 4 bases; nucleotides not matched to a gene: 5. There are 14 residues in the CDR3. Germline CDR1 and CDR2: LNHDA and SQIVND (reference sequence). The material sequenced was CD4+ or CD8+ T cells sorted from blood, taken in a trial of the OX40 agonist ivuxolimab. The chain combines TRBV19 with TRBJ1-5; 7 positions match TRBD1. The origin of this receptor is an adult with an advanced solid tumor such as melanoma, head and neck, liver or kidney cancer. The CDR3 nucleotides are TGTGCCAGTAGTTATACAGGGGCGAATCAGCCCCAGCATTTT. Its translation is CASSYTGANQPQHF.